These T cell receptor beta chains were read from a single sample in a study of cytomegalovirus exposure and HLA in healthy donors. The method was immunoSEQ multiplex PCR; TCRdb's version includes in-frame clones alone and lacks a portion of them. The sample lists some 140,000 clones; around 83% were seen once. The sample consisted of PBMCs. The receptors shown here come from a woman aged 30 to 39 in good health and CMV-seropositive. Each CDR3 is given with its conserved first and last residue. The order of the fields is D gene, clone size, J gene, V gene, CDR3 DNA, CDR3 protein. A D gene is named only where the DNA matches it firmly. For some rows the clone size is stated as once, few or many, or as a class when expanded; others skip it.

>-|-|TRBJ2-5|TRBV13
TGTGCCAGCGGCGGGGCAGTTAAAGAGACCCAGTACTTC
CASGGAVKETQYF
>-|-|TRBJ2-1|TRBV27
TGTGCCAGCAGTCACCTCGACAAGAATGAGCAGTTCTTC
CASSHLDKNEQFF
>-|-|TRBJ2-6|TRBV5-1
TGCGCCAGCAGCTTGAGCGGCTCTTCTGGGGCCAACGTCCTGACTTTC
CASSLSGSSGANVLTF
>-|once|TRBJ1-2|TRBV5-6
TGTGCCAGCAGCTTGGGGGAGTGGGCAAACTATGGCTACACCTTC
CASSLGEWANYGYTF
>TRBD2|-|TRBJ2-2|TRBV5-1
TGCGCCAGCAGCTTGCTAGCGGGGGGGCCCATCACCGGGGAGCTGTTTTTT
CASSLLAGGPITGELFF
>TRBD2|-|TRBJ2-2|TRBV11-3
TGTGCCAGCAGCTTAGCTTGGACTAGCGGGAACACCGGGGAGCTGTTTTTT
CASSLAWTSGNTGELFF
>TRBD1|few|TRBJ2-1|TRBV4-2
TGTGCCAGCAGCCAAGTGGGACAGGGGGGAGGAGAGCAGTTCTTC
CASSQVGQGGGEQFF
>TRBD1|-|TRBJ2-7|TRBV7-9
TGTGCCAGCAGCTCCGACAGGGGAGCTTCCTACGAGCAGTACTTC
CASSSDRGASYEQYF
>TRBD1|-|TRBJ1-2|TRBV27
TGTGCCAGCAGGTCCTCCAGGGGGCTCTATGGCTACACCTTC
CASRSSRGLYGYTF
>-|-|TRBJ2-7|TRBV27
TGTGCCAGCAGACCATTCCGGGACAATACCTACGAGCAGTACTTC
CASRPFRDNTYEQYF
>-|-|TRBJ2-2|TRBV30
TGTGCCTGGGACAGGGACTCGCTGACCGGGGAGCTGTTTTTT
CAWDRDSLTGELFF
>-|-|TRBJ2-2|TRBV5-1
TGCGCCAGCAGCTTTAGCGGAACGAACACCGGGGAGCTGTTTTTT
CASSFSGTNTGELFF
>TRBD1|-|TRBJ2-1|TRBV5-1
TGCGCCAGCAGCCCACCGACAGGGGTCAATGAGCAGTTCTTC
CASSPPTGVNEQFF
>TRBD2|-|TRBJ2-7|TRBV27
TGTGCCAGCAGGGAGGGGACTAGCGGGCCCTACGAGCAGTACTTC
CASREGTSGPYEQYF
>-|-|TRBJ2-1|TRBV29-1
TGCAGCGTTGGAGTCGGCTCCTACAATGAGCAGTTCTTC
CSVGVGSYNEQFF
>TRBD1|-|TRBJ2-2|TRBV7-3
TGTGCCAGCAGCTTAGTAGACAGGGGGCTACACGGGGAGCTGTTTTTT
CASSLVDRGLHGELFF
>TRBD2|-|TRBJ2-1|TRBV7-9
TGTGCCAGCAGCGGGACTAGCATTGAGCAGTTCTTC
CASSGTSIEQFF
>-|-|TRBJ1-3|TRBV21-1
TGTGCCAGCAGCAAAGGGAGAAGGGGAAGAGGAAACACCATATATTTT
CASSKGRRGRGNTIYF
>TRBD1|-|TRBJ2-7|TRBV13
TGTGCCAGCGGTCCTAGGACAGGGTCCGAGCAGTACTTC
CASGPRTGSEQYF
>-|-|TRBJ2-1|TRBV7-3
TGTGCCAGCAGCTTAGATCAGGGGGAGCAGTTCTTC
CASSLDQGEQFF
>-|-|TRBJ1-4|TRBV19
TGTGCCAGTAGTTACACAGGGAAGGATGAAAAACTGTTTTTT
CASSYTGKDEKLFF
>-|-|TRBJ1-2|TRBV7-2
TGTGCCAGCAGCTTGGGAGTCCTTGGCTACACCTTC
CASSLGVLGYTF
>-|-|TRBJ2-7|TRBV11-2
TGTGCCAGCAGCTTCGAACTCCATAGAGAGCAGTACTTC
CASSFELHREQYF
>TRBD1|-|TRBJ1-1|TRBV29-1
TGCAGCGGACGGGACAGCAAAGCCTGGGCTTTCTTT
CSGRDSKAWAFF
>TRBD1|-|TRBJ1-5|TRBV11-2
TGTGCCAGCAGCTTAGGAGCCGCGACAGGGGGGGAGCAGCCCCAGCATTTT
CASSLGAATGGEQPQHF
>-|-|TRBJ1-1|TRBV29-1
TGCAGCGCGGGGACTATGAACACTGAAGCTTTCTTT
CSAGTMNTEAFF
>TRBD1|-|TRBJ1-1|TRBV5-6
TGTGCCAGCAGCGCGACAGGGCGGGCTATGAACACTGAAGCTTTCTTT
CASSATGRAMNTEAFF
>TRBD1|-|TRBJ1-1|TRBV27
TGTGCCAGCAGTTTATCGGGAATAAACAGGGGCAGGACTGAAGCTTTCTTT
CASSLSGINRGRTEAFF
>TRBD2|-|TRBJ2-7|TRBV5-1
TGCGCCAGCGGCGCGGGGGGTTTCTCCTACGAGCAGTACTTC
CASGAGGFSYEQYF
>TRBD1|-|TRBJ1-1|TRBV10-3
TGTGCCATCAAACAGGGGTATGGCACTGAAGCTTTCTTT
CAIKQGYGTEAFF
>TRBD1|once|TRBJ2-6|TRBV18
TGTGCCAGCTCACAGGGGACAGGGGGAACTGGGGCCAACGTCCTGACTTTC
CASSQGTGGTGANVLTF
>TRBD1|-|TRBJ2-7|TRBV10-2
TGCGCCAGCAGTGAGTCAGGGACAGGGAAGCAGTACTTC
CASSESGTGKQYF
>-|once|TRBJ2-3|TRBV29-1
TGCAGCGTTGCGCCGGCTGGACAGTGGGGCACAGATACGCAGTATTTT
CSVAPAGQWGTDTQYF
>-|once|TRBJ1-2|TRBV10-3
TGTGCCACCCAACAGGGAGCTGGCTATGGCTACACCTTC
CATQQGAGYGYTF
>TRBD2|-|TRBJ2-3|TRBV15
TGTGCCACCAGCAGAGATAGAACGACTAGCGGGGGGCAACCGTCTAGCACAGATACGCAGTATTTT
CATSRDRTTSGGQPSSTDTQYF
>-|-|TRBJ2-2|TRBV2
TGTGCCAGCAGTGGAACTACCTACACCGGGGAGCTGTTTTTT
CASSGTTYTGELFF
>-|-|TRBJ2-7|TRBV20-1
TGCAGTGCTTATAGCGGTTACGAGCAGTACTTC
CSAYSGYEQYF
>TRBD2|-|TRBJ2-1|TRBV7-9
TGTGCCAGCAGCTTAGGGGTCGGGCTAGCGGGAGTTGGTGAGCAGTTCTTC
CASSLGVGLAGVGEQFF
>TRBD1|-|TRBJ2-6|TRBV2
TGTGCCAGCAGCTTAGGGACAGCCCTTGGGGGGGCCAACGTCCTGACTTTC
CASSLGTALGGANVLTF
>-|-|TRBJ2-3|TRBV30
TGTGCCTGGGCCATACTCCTTGGAGATACGCAGTATTTT
CAWAILLGDTQYF
>TRBD1|-|TRBJ2-3|TRBV18
TGTGCCAGCTCACCAAGGAAGGGGGCGAGCACAGATACGCAGTATTTT
CASSPRKGASTDTQYF